This TCR beta chain emerged from a study of a mutant IDH1 vaccine in newly diagnosed glioma. Study-level background: Patients began vaccination 4-6 weeks after radiotherapy alone, or with temozolomide cycles. Treatment recipients were approximately 62% male and around 38% female, and their mean age was about 39 years.

The method was immunoSEQ multiplex PCR; TCRdb's version includes in-frame clones alone and lacks a portion of them. The data hold around 84,000 clones, with approximately 80% observed a single time. Time point given: week 47, end of study. The vaccine gave 300 ug of a 20-mer mutant IDH1 peptide subcutaneously per dose. A word on this clone: What it binds is not known.

The source was PBMCs, collected from a glioma patient whose treatment included an IDH1 peptide vaccine. The receptor comes from a man aged 35-49 years with glioma.

CDR3 amino acids: CASSQGRAGDYGYTF. CDR3 DNA sequence: TGCGCCAGCAGCCAAGGAAGGGCAGGGGACTATGGCTACACCTTC. The chain employs TRBV4-1 and TRBJ1-2; D may be TRBD1 (6 bases). Germline CDR1 MGHRA, CDR2 YSYEKL. The CDR3 length is 15 residues. The ends were cut back, 1 base at V and 3 bases at J, with 12 bases in the middle.